This T cell receptor beta chain was captured by sequencing in a study of shared clonotypes between healthy human individuals (dated by TCRdb to 2020 to 2021). General notes on the study: The cohort comprised a couple of women and a few men aged 18 to 49 years. For each donor, CD4 naive and CD4 memory were each run on three plates, CD8 naive on two plates, and CD8 memory on one plate. To estimate repertoire size and how much clonotype sharing occurs between individuals, the study deeply sequenced the blood TCR repertoires of several healthy adults. To increase sequencing depth and limit assay-specific biases, different laboratories used diverse techniques to prepare libraries and sequence TCR repertoires. Leukapheresis yielded between about 0.85 and 9.5 billion PBMCs per donor.

Summary of the overall study and its limitations: Roughly 5% of naive CD4, 3% to 3.5% of naive CD8, about 2.5% of memory CD4, and about 0.4% of memory CD8 clonotypes were shared across four donors. Based on pairwise subsampling, the degree of clonotype sharing among donors was expected to be affected by sequencing depth. Sampling was restricted to blood, and TCR repertoires in tissue are likely to differ from TCR repertoires in blood. Incomplete sequencing was indicated by rarefaction of sorted-subset datasets, despite the large sequencing depth. Because the study included only a small number of donors, the genetic and exposure-history diversity represented was limited. Naive subsets generally had larger estimated clonotype richness than memory subsets. Compared with non-shared clonotypes, the clonotypes found in all four sorted-subset donors had higher generation probabilities.

Worth noting for this clone: It has no known antigen specificity. Base-call qualities are not available, and no considerably larger clone is one nucleotide away.

Using the deep immunoSEQ assay, multiplex PCR amplified TCR CDR3 regions from genomic DNA. For each cell subset, the extracted genomic DNA was distributed evenly across all wells of several immunoSEQ 96-well plates, and each plate served as one replicate. Each replicate PCR for sorted subsets received 150 to 250 ng genomic DNA, equal to tens of thousands of T cell genomes. Purified libraries were measured with a Qubit 3.0 fluorometer, size-checked on a Bioanalyzer 2100, and measured again with the KAPA Library Quantification kit. Every immunoSEQ 96-well plate was sequenced on a separate single-read 150-cycle Illumina NextSeq 550 flow cell. On the study's bioinformatics: Because the immunoSEQ output held only junctional sequences and lacked quality scores, the filtering could not match the filtering applied to full-length reads. Sequences were annotated with PyIR, a Python wrapper for IgBLAST v1.9, using IMGT germline references to assign V/J genes and CDR3. Reads with weak V/J assignments (E-value above 1e-6), missing CDR3, stop codons, out-of-frame junctions, or ambiguous translated residues were removed. A V3J clonotype was defined by an identical inferred V gene, J gene, and CDR3 amino acid sequence. Percentage overlap between repertoires was computed as shared unique clonotypes divided by the size of the smaller repertoire. Richness of each repertoire was evaluated using RTK rarefaction, the Chao1 estimator, and Recon v2.1 estimates of unobserved clonotypes. Generation probabilities were computed with OLGA for all TCRbeta clonotypes obtained by the gDNA method from several donors. The source is immuneACCESS, and TCRdb retained only in-frame sequences with V and J called. Part of the clones is not carried over; for the studies checked, unresolved V genes explain less than half of this, and the remainder is unexplained. V, J and clone size were drawn from that table, and D and trimming were deduced from the DNA. Counted in this sample were around 650,000 clones; roughly 96% of them appeared once. The leading ten clones occupy 0.095% to 0.13% of the sample.

In the germline V gene, CDR1 corresponds to MNHNS and CDR2 to SASEGT. The CDR3 starts with the cysteine, ends with the phenylalanine, and has 15 residues. Of all the DNA, just the CDR3 is kept, 45 bases in frame from base 1. Trimming takes 8 bases from V and 3 bases from J, and the germline ends sit 16 bases apart. CD8 naive samples were obtained by positive selection for CCR7 among CD45RO-negative cells, yielding a CD45RA+CCR7+ population from which TemRA cells were excluded. The donors were healthy, HIV-negative adults with no recently reported acute infections or vaccinations. Every donor was a Caucasian adult living in Nashville, Tennessee, USA. After blood collection by leukapheresis, PBMCs were isolated using Ficoll-Histopaque density gradient centrifugation and then cryopreserved in the vapor phase of liquid nitrogen. Analytical flow cytometry was used to check the purity and quantity of every magnetically sorted T cell population. Genomic DNA was isolated from every sorted fraction and measured by UV absorbance on a Nanodrop 2000c.

The chain was built from TRBV6-1 and TRBJ2-2; the D segment could be TRBD2, given 5 matching bases. The sequence derives from a woman in her 30s in good health. Material: naive CD8+ T cells sorted from blood. The sample's cell subset or site, from its label and the paper: CD45RA+CCR7+. CDR3 region: CASAPRPGYTGELFF. The DNA sequence is given as TGTGCCAGCGCCCCCCGCCCGGGGTACACCGGGGAGCTGTTTTTT.